This T cell receptor (beta chain) was sequenced during a study of blood T cell repertoires in COVID-19. Looked up from germline, CDR1 is SGHVS and CDR2 is FQNEAQ. The V and J ends lost 1 base and 3 bases, in that order; junction bases with no gene match: 4. This CDR3 contains 16 residues. Clones were sequenced by immunoSEQ multiplex PCR, and TCRdb holds only the in-frame ones, with some missing. Here the sample spans about 220,000 clones, roughly four fifths being singletons. The receptor was isolated from a woman between 65 and 79 years old with COVID-19, enrolled during active disease. The sample comprised peripheral blood. The chain recombines TRBV7-8 with TRBJ2-3, with 10 bases lining up with TRBD2. CDR3 residues: CASSLDYSGGTDTQYF. DNA of the CDR3: TGTGCCAGCAGCTTAGACTATAGCGGGGGGACAGATACGCAGTATTTT.